The 28 T cell receptor beta chains below all came from one sample that was sequenced in a study of T cells in narcolepsy. Clones were sequenced by immunoSEQ multiplex PCR, and TCRdb holds only the in-frame ones, with some missing. The sample has 25,000 to 35,000 clones; 79% are singletons. Material: CD45RA- memory CD4+ T cells from PBMCs. The receptors come from a human donor with narcolepsy.

This clone has a handful of counts. The V gene is TRBV25-1, the J gene TRBJ2-3, with 8 bases lining up with TRBD1. Germline loops: CDR1 MGHDK, CDR2 SYGVNS. The V segment lost 5 bases and the J segment 3 bases; nucleotides outside the gene matches: 1. The CDR3 has 13 residues. In DNA form, the CDR3 reads TGTGCCAGCAGTTGGACAGGGACAGATACGCAGTATTTT. It codes for CASSWTGTDTQYF.

The V gene is TRBV5-1, the J gene TRBJ2-2; D is unresolved. V dropped 4 bases and J dropped 0 bases, with 7 bases sitting between them. Germline lookup yields CDR1 SGHRS and CDR2 YFSETQ. CDR3 length: 14 residues. The CDR3 region is CASSAQPNTGELFF. The DNA for the CDR3 is TGCGCCAGCAGCGCACAGCCGAACACCGGGGAGCTGTTTTTT. Full variable domain (missing parts from reference TRBV5-1 and TRBJ2-2): KAGVTQTPRYLIKTRGQQVTLSCSPISGHRSVSWYQQTPGQGLQFLFEYFSETQRNKGNFPGRFSGRQFSNSRSEMNVSTLELGDSALYLCASSAQPNTGELFFGEGSRLTVL.

The genes are TRBV7-3 and TRBJ2-3, with 7 bases matching TRBD1. This CDR3 contains 14 residues. The J segment lost 0 bases and the V segment lost 5 bases, leaving 2 bases of the junction unmatched. From germline, CDR1 is SGHTA and CDR2 FQGTGA. The CDR3 DNA follows: TGTGCCAGCAGCCTCAGGGGGAGCACAGATACGCAGTATTTT. Its protein is CASSLRGSTDTQYF.

The chain combines TRBV19 with TRBJ2-3; tentative D call: TRBD2 (5 bases). CDR1 is LNHDA, CDR2 SQIVND, per germline (reference sequence). Trimming took off 3 bases at V and 8 bases at J, with 15 bases between the two ends. The CDR3 has 14 residues. CDR3: CASSMRTSSFTQYF. Here the CDR3 DNA reads TGTGCCAGTAGTATGAGAACTAGTTCATTTACGCAGTATTTT.

The V and J genes are TRBV19 and TRBJ2-3; TRBD2 matches at 10 bases. With 7 bases clipped from V and 6 bases from J, the junction kept 7 bases outside the gene matches. From germline, CDR1 is LNHDA and CDR2 SQIVND (reference sequence). This CDR3 contains 14 residues. CDR3 nucleotide sequence: TGTGCCAGTAATGAAGCGGGAGGGCCGGATACGCAGTATTTT. It encodes CASNEAGGPDTQYF.

This clone appeared a few times. V gene TRBV30 combines with J gene TRBJ1-2; TRBD1 matches 11 bases. This CDR3 comprises 15 residues. Germline CDR1 and CDR2: GTSNPN and SVGIG (reference sequence). Trimming took 3 bases from V and 4 from J; bases not matched to a gene: 7. CDR3 DNA sequence: TGTGCCTGGAGCCATACCGGACAGGGGGCCTATGGCTACACCTTC. Its protein product is CAWSHTGQGAYGYTF.

About this clone: Other nucleotide sequences in the sample specify the same CDR3. The chain has TRBV7-2 and TRBJ1-5; the match to TRBD1 covers 8 bases. Losses at the gene ends were 1 base for V and 2 bases for J; bases not matched to a gene: 7. The V gene's germline CDR1 is SGHTA and CDR2 FQGNSA. CDR3 length: 17 residues. CDR3 DNA sequence: TGTGCCAGCAGCTTAGTCCCAGGGGGCTTAGGCAATCAGCCCCAGCATTTT. Its protein product is CASSLVPGGLGNQPQHF. Looking up the rest from reference TRBV7-2 and TRBJ1-5 gives the full variable domain: GAGVSQSPSNKVTEKGKDVELRCDPISGHTALYWYRQSLGQGLEFLIYFQGNSAPDKSGLPSDRFSAERTGGSVSTLTIQRTQQEDSAVYLCASSLVPGGLGNQPQHFGDGTRLSIL.

CDR3 DNA: TGTGCCAGCAGCCGGCTTTTTGCCGACAGAGCTAACTATGGCTACACCTTC. It translates to CASSRLFADRANYGYTF. The chain links TRBV5-4 to TRBJ1-2; D is possibly TRBD1 (5 bases). CDR1 and CDR2 from the germline V gene are SGHNT and YYREEE (reference sequence). Between the trimmed V and J ends, which lost 4 bases and 0 bases, there was a span of 19 bases. There are 17 residues in the CDR3.

The rearrangement joins TRBV5-5 to TRBJ2-5, with 9 bases aligning to TRBD1. This CDR3 has 18 amino acids. Germline CDR1 reads SGHKS; CDR2 reads YYEKEE (reference sequence). After removal of 4 bases from V and 4 bases from J, the junction contained 17 bases not matched to a gene. CDR3 loop: CASSRINRDRVILETQYF. The CDR3, as DNA: TGTGCCAGCAGCCGAATAAACCGGGACAGGGTGATTCTAGAGACCCAGTACTTC. Complete variable domain (other parts from reference TRBV5-5 and TRBJ2-5): DAGVTQSPTHLIKTRGQQVTLRCSPISGHKSVSWYQQVLGQGPQFIFQYYEKEERGRGNFPDRFSARQFPNYSSELNVNALLLGDSALYLCASSRINRDRVILETQYFGPGTRLLVL.

This chain uses TRBV9 with TRBJ1-1; D might be TRBD1 (5 bases). Looked up from germline, CDR1 is SGDLS and CDR2 is YYNGEE. The CDR3 extends over 13 amino acids. V was clipped by 0 bases and J by 3 bases, with 6 bases between them. The CDR3 region has the DNA TGTGCCAGCAGCGTAGAGGGGTACACTGAAGCTTTCTTT. Its protein is CASSVEGYTEAFF.

V usage is TRBV14 and J usage is TRBJ2-3; D is ambiguous. Germline V lookup: CDR1 SGHDN, CDR2 FVKESK. V lost 0 bases to trimming and J lost 11 bases, with 9 bases between them. This CDR3 region has 12 residues. The CDR3, as DNA: TGTGCCAGCAGCCAAGATTGGCGCCTGCAGTATTTT. The encoded protein is CASSQDWRLQYF.

This clone was counted between two and nine times. The J gene is TRBJ2-7, the V gene TRBV5-5; tentatively, D is TRBD1 or TRBD2 (5 bases each). V shed 4 bases and J shed 0 bases, with 14 bases lying between them. Germline CDR1 SGHKS, CDR2 YYEKEE (reference sequence). This CDR3 spans 15 amino acids. The CDR3 sequence is CASSEPGTASYEQYF. The CDR3, as DNA: TGTGCCAGCAGCGAACCCGGGACGGCCTCCTACGAGCAGTACTTC.

This clone was seen just once. This chain connects TRBV7-9 to TRBJ1-1; 7 bases map to TRBD1. V shed 2 bases, J shed 0 bases, and the junction held 9 bases outside the gene matches. This CDR3 has 17 amino acids. Germline values: CDR1 SEHNR, CDR2 FQNEAQ (reference sequence). DNA for the CDR3: TGTGCCAGCAGCTTAAGACAGGGTACTGCTCTGAACACTGAAGCTTTCTTT. Translating gives CASSLRQGTALNTEAFF.

The chain links TRBV28 to TRBJ1-5; the D is unclear. The CDR3 has 13 amino acids. CDR1 is MDHEN, CDR2 SYDVKM, per germline. With 6 bases removed from V and 4 bases from J, the gap between germline ends came to 10 bases. The CDR3 region has the DNA TGTGCCAGCAGAAGTACATTTAATCAGCCCCAGCATTTT. It translates to CASRSTFNQPQHF.

V and J are TRBV7-6 and TRBJ2-7; the match to TRBD1 covers 12 bases. From germline, CDR1 is SGHVS and CDR2 FNYEAQ. The CDR3 extends over 14 amino acids. The ends lost 5 bases at V and 6 bases at J; junction bases unmatched: 5. DNA for the CDR3: TGTGCCAGCAGCGACCGGGACAGGGGGCTCGAGCAGTACTTC. It is translated as CASSDRDRGLEQYF.

The chain combines TRBV7-9 with TRBJ2-7, with D hard to call. With 5 bases removed from V and 5 bases from J, the gap between germline ends came to 19 bases. This CDR3 has 15 residues. CDR1 is SEHNR and CDR2 is FQNEAQ in the germline V gene (reference sequence). CDR3 region: CASSPKLRVGDEQYF. In nucleotides, the CDR3 is TGTGCCAGCAGCCCCAAACTCCGGGTTGGGGACGAGCAGTACTTC. The full variable domain, with the rest looked up from reference TRBV7-9 and TRBJ2-7, is DTGVSQNPRHKITKRGQNVTFRCDPISEHNRLYWYRQTLGQGPEFLTYFQNEAQLEKSRLLSDRFSAERPKGSFSTLEIQRTEQGDSAMYLCASSPKLRVGDEQYFGPGTRLTVT.

J is TRBJ2-2 and V is TRBV6-1; D ambiguous. CDR3 size: 12 residues. V was cut by 5 bases and J by 3 bases, with 4 bases left in between. CDR1 MNHNS and CDR2 SASEGT come from the germline V gene. The CDR3 DNA reads TGTGCCAGCAGTCCATACACCGGGGAGCTGTTTTTT. This gives the protein CASSPYTGELFF.

This clone was detected only once. This chain joins TRBV11-2 and TRBJ2-6, with unresolved D. The V and J ends lost 8 bases and 4 bases respectively, with 15 bases between them. Germline V gives CDR1 SGHAT, CDR2 FQNNGV. The CDR3 is 15 amino acids. CDR3 sequence: CASRASPSGANVLTF. DNA of the CDR3: TGTGCCAGCCGTGCGAGTCCCTCCGGGGCCAACGTCCTGACTTTC.

This clone has a handful of counts. The chain joins TRBV11-3 to TRBJ1-1, with no clear D. CDR1 and CDR2 (germline): SGHNT, YENEEA. V lost 3 bases and J lost 7, with 9 bases in between. This CDR3 has 12 residues. In DNA form, the CDR3 reads TGTGCCAGCAGCTTGCCGGTGGGTGAAGCTTTCTTT. Protein product: CASSLPVGEAFF.

This CDR3 reads CASSLASGNTGELFF. The CDR3 coding sequence is TGTGCCAGCAGCTTAGCTTCAGGGAACACCGGGGAGCTGTTTTTT. The chain recombines TRBV7-9 with TRBJ2-2; D not certain. The V end lost 0 bases, the J end lost 1 base, and 6 bases lay between the germline ends. CDR1 and CDR2 from the germline V gene are SEHNR and FQNEAQ (reference sequence). The CDR3 totals 15 residues.

This sequence joins TRBV6-5 and TRBJ2-1; 9 bases align to TRBD2. V lost 3 bases, J lost 5 bases, and 5 bases stayed unmatched. The V gene's germline CDR1 is MNHEY and CDR2 SVGAGI. CDR3 length: 15 amino acids. CDR3 region: CASSYFSGRDNEQFF. CDR3 nucleotide sequence: TGTGCCAGCAGTTATTTTAGCGGGAGAGACAATGAGCAGTTCTTC.

The V gene is TRBV9, the J gene TRBJ2-1, with D hard to call. Germline V gene lookup returns CDR1 SGDLS and CDR2 YYNGEE. V lost 0 bases to trimming and J lost 10 bases, with 11 bases between them. CDR3 length: 13 amino acids. CDR3 sequence reads: CASSVEGFREQFF. CDR3 bases: TGTGCCAGCAGCGTAGAAGGATTTCGAGAGCAGTTCTTC.

This chain uses TRBV20-1 with TRBJ2-3; no clear D. This CDR3 has 11 amino acids. Looked up from germline, CDR1 is DFQATT and CDR2 is SNEGSKA (reference sequence). V was pared by 6 bases and J by 3 bases, with 7 bases between. The CDR3 region is CSANPTDTQYF. CDR3 in DNA: TGCAGTGCAAATCCGACAGATACGCAGTATTTT.

The rearrangement uses TRBV30 and TRBJ2-1; no definite D call. Trimming pared 4 bases from V and 5 bases from J, leaving 9 bases between. Germline CDR1 reads GTSNPN; CDR2 reads SVGIG (reference sequence). The CDR3 covers 12 residues. CDR3 sequence reads: CAWTGHNNEQFF. The CDR3, as DNA: TGTGCCTGGACCGGGCACAACAATGAGCAGTTCTTC.

The chain joins TRBV7-2 to TRBJ2-7; D ambiguous. V lost 0 bases and J lost 6, with 6 bases in between. CDR1 and CDR2 from the germline V gene are SGHTA and FQGNSA. This CDR3 comprises 12 residues. DNA of the CDR3: TGTGCCAGCAGCTTAGCCCTCTCCGAGCAGTACTTC. Protein product: CASSLALSEQYF.

As concerns this clone: This sample also contains other DNA sequences that code for the same CDR3. This CDR3 is CASSSGTSGYEQYF. The CDR3 DNA follows: TGCGCCAGCAGCTCCGGGACTAGCGGGTACGAGCAGTACTTC. The chain is built from TRBV5-1 and TRBJ2-7, with 12 bases identical to TRBD2. J gave up 4 bases and V 3 bases, and 2 bases lay outside the gene matches. The germline CDR1 and CDR2 sequences are SGHRS and YFSETQ. The CDR3 sequence is 14 residues long.

V gene TRBV5-1 combines with J gene TRBJ2-7, with a tentative D call TRBD1 (6 bases). The V end was cut by 0 bases, the J end by 6 bases, with 13 bases between. The CDR3 totals 14 residues. Germline V gene data show CDR1 as SGHRS and CDR2 as YFSETQ. CDR3 nucleotides: TGCGCCAGCAGCTTGGCCACAGGGTGGGGCGAGCAGTACTTC. This codes for CASSLATGWGEQYF. The full variable domain, in which reference TRBV5-1 and TRBJ2-7 provide the parts outside the CDR3, is KAGVTQTPRYLIKTRGQQVTLSCSPISGHRSVSWYQQTPGQGLQFLFEYFSETQRNKGNFPGRFSGRQFSNSRSEMNVSTLELGDSALYLCASSLATGWGEQYFGPGTRLTVT.

This chain uses TRBV27 with TRBJ1-1; no clear D gene. CDR1 and CDR2 from the germline V gene are MNHEY and SMNVEV (reference sequence). The CDR3 consists of 14 residues. V lost 1 base, J lost 2 bases, and 8 bases lay in between. The CDR3 loop reads CASSLYSSNTEAFF. As DNA, the CDR3 is TGTGCCAGCAGTTTATACAGCTCAAACACTGAAGCTTTCTTT.